These 13 T cell receptor beta chains originate from one sample sequenced in a study of T cell responses to AZD1222 COVID-19 vaccine. Clones were read by immunoSEQ multiplex PCR, and TCRdb kept only the in-frame ones, dropping some. The data show over 150,000 clones, 88% seen once. The source was peripheral blood, collected 28 days after the second AZD1222 dose. Source of these receptors: an adult who received the AZD1222 COVID-19 vaccine.

The rearrangement joins TRBV10-3 to TRBJ1-2, with D perhaps matching TRBD1 (5 bases). Deletions cut 4 bases from V and 4 bases from J, with 13 bases between. The V gene's germline CDR1 is ENHRY and CDR2 SYGVKD. The CDR3 extends over 14 amino acids. CDR3 bases: TGTGCCATCAGTGTGGGCAGGGAAGGCTATGGCTACACCTTC. Its protein is CAISVGREGYGYTF.

The genes are TRBV21-1 and TRBJ2-7; whether TRBD2, the table's D call, matches the DNA was not checked. TRBV21-1 is shown as a pseudogene. This CDR3 is built from 16 residues. This CDR3 reads CASSPLNRLAVGEQYF. DNA for the CDR3: TGTGCCAGCAGCCCTCTTAACAGGCTAGCGGTCGGCGAGCAGTACTTC.

Only a few counts were recorded for this clone. The chain recombines TRBV7-9 with TRBJ1-3, with D unclear. Germline V gives CDR1 SEHNR, CDR2 FQNEAQ (reference sequence). Trimming took off 8 bases at V and 0 bases at J, with 11 bases between the two ends. The CDR3 spans 14 residues. The CDR3 bases are TGTGCCAGCGGAACAGCAGCCTCTGGAAACACCATATATTTT. This encodes CASGTAASGNTIYF.

The chain joins TRBV2 to TRBJ1-2; D remains unclear. V shed 6 bases and J shed 6 bases, with 11 bases lying between them. This CDR3 has 12 amino acids. From germline, CDR1 is SNHLY and CDR2 FYNNEI. This chain's CDR3 is CASRGLGDGYTF. In nucleotides, the CDR3 is TGTGCCAGCAGAGGACTGGGAGATGGCTACACCTTC.

The rearrangement uses TRBV4-1 and TRBJ2-2; no firm D call. This CDR3 comprises 19 residues. Trimming left V 0 bases short and J 0 bases short, with 17 bases between. Germline loops: CDR1 MGHRA, CDR2 YSYEKL. The CDR3 is CASSQESSLYAANTGELFF. The CDR3 coding sequence is TGCGCCAGCAGCCAAGAGTCCTCCCTCTATGCCGCGAACACCGGGGAGCTGTTTTTT.

The chain joins TRBV5-1 to TRBJ2-3; D may match TRBD1 or TRBD2 (5 bases each). Germline CDR1 and CDR2: SGHRS and YFSETQ. The CDR3 is made up of 15 amino acids. V was trimmed by 0 bases and J by 0 bases, leaving 8 bases between them. The CDR3 protein is CASSLEWGSTDTQYF. The CDR3, as DNA: TGCGCCAGCAGCTTGGAGTGGGGGAGCACAGATACGCAGTATTTT.

This chain links TRBV29-1 with TRBJ1-1, with D possibly TRBD1 on 5 matching bases. V dropped 6 bases and J dropped 4 bases, with 15 bases sitting between them. The CDR3 has 13 amino acids. Germline V gene sequence: CDR1 SQVTM, CDR2 ANQGSEA. CDR3: CSVEGQGFTEAFF. The CDR3 region has the DNA TGCAGCGTCGAGGGCCAGGGATTCACTGAAGCTTTCTTT.

This chain links TRBV3-1 (or the pseudogene TRBV3-2) with TRBJ2-3, with 9 bases fitting TRBD2. The CDR3 is made up of 17 amino acids. The germline CDR1 and CDR2 sequences are LGHDT and YNNKEL (reference sequence). J was trimmed by 4 bases and V by 1 base; bases with no gene match: 9. CDR3: CASSQVRPSGVPDTQYF. The CDR3 DNA is TGTGCCAGCAGCCAAGTTCGCCCTAGCGGGGTCCCAGATACGCAGTATTTT.

The chain links TRBV19 to TRBJ1-1, with D uncertain. The CDR3 covers 12 residues. V lost 3 bases and J lost 7, with 9 bases in between. Germline lookup yields CDR1 LNHDA and CDR2 SQIVND (reference sequence). CDR3 region: CASSMTRLEAFF. CDR3 sequence (DNA): TGTGCCAGTAGTATGACACGACTTGAAGCTTTCTTT.

The genes are TRBV7-2 and TRBJ2-5; D may correspond to TRBD1 or TRBD2 (6 bases each). The CDR3 contains 16 residues. V was trimmed by 2 bases and J by 6 bases, leaving 19 bases between them. The germline CDR1 and CDR2 sequences are SGHTA and FQGNSA. Here the CDR3 DNA reads TGTGCCAGCAGCTTAAATAGGGGGGCGCTTGAAAAGACCCAGTACTTC. Translated, it gives CASSLNRGALEKTQYF. The full variable domain, completed using reference TRBV7-2 and TRBJ2-5, is GAGVSQSPSNKVTEKGKDVELRCDPISGHTALYWYRQSLGQGLEFLIYFQGNSAPDKSGLPSDRFSAERTGGSVSTLTIQRTQQEDSAVYLCASSLNRGALEKTQYFGPGTRLLVL.

With regard to this clone: Distinct nucleotide sequences in the sample also encode this CDR3. The CDR3 DNA is TGTGCCAGCAGCCAAGATCCCTACGAGCAGTACTTC. It yields the protein CASSQDPYEQYF. The V call is TRBV3-1 (or the pseudogene TRBV3-2), the J call TRBJ2-7; D unclear. Germline V CDR1 and CDR2: LGHDT, YNNKEL (reference sequence). This CDR3 has 12 amino acids. V lost 0 bases, J lost 2 bases, and 2 bases lay in between.

CDR3 amino acids: CASSQVGSRRDTQYF. CDR3 nucleotides: TGTGCCAGCAGCCAAGTGGGTAGCCGTAGAGATACGCAGTATTTT. The chain employs TRBV14 and TRBJ2-3; D is undetermined. V was shortened by 1 base and J by 5 bases, with 13 bases between the two germline ends. Per germline, CDR1 SGHDN and CDR2 FVKESK. This CDR3 is built from 15 residues.

The chain carries TRBV18 and TRBJ1-3, with D tentatively TRBD1 (5 bases). The CDR3 covers 16 residues. Germline assignment: CDR1 KGHSH and CDR2 LQKENI. Trimming stripped 3 bases from V and 4 bases from J, with 16 bases between. The CDR3 nucleotides are TGTGCCAGCTCACCCTTACCGGGACTTGGGGGAAACACCATATATTTT. It specifies CASSPLPGLGGNTIYF.